These 11 T cell receptor beta chains came from one sample sequenced in a study of cytomegalovirus exposure and HLA in healthy donors. The primer mix had 60 Vbeta and 13 Jbeta primers. Sequenced by immunoSEQ multiplex PCR; TCRdb stores in-frame clones only, minus some. The sample carries 100,000 to 150,000 clones, approximately 84% recorded once. What was sequenced was PBMCs. These receptors were collected from a boy between 2 and 10 years old in good health and CMV-seronegative.

The chain carries TRBV6-4 and TRBJ2-2; 9 nucleotides match TRBD1. CDR3 length: 15 amino acids. Germline CDR1 MRHNA, CDR2 SNTAGT. The trim removed 4 bases at V and 7 bases at J, leaving 7 bases unmatched. DNA for the CDR3: TGTGCCAGCAGTGGGGACAGGGAAGGAAACGGGGAGCTGTTTTTT. This codes for CASSGDREGNGELFF.

This clone was seen just once. This sequence joins TRBV6-4 and TRBJ2-3, with D perhaps matching TRBD1 (7 bases). V was pared by 0 bases and J by 5 bases, with 12 bases between. This CDR3 is built from 15 residues. CDR1 is MRHNA, CDR2 SNTAGT, per germline. The CDR3 spells CASSDSRQGLDTQYF. DNA of the CDR3: TGTGCCAGCAGTGACTCGAGACAGGGACTAGATACGCAGTATTTT.

The chain uses TRBV29-1 and TRBJ1-2; maybe TRBD1 (6 bases). Between the trimmed V and J ends, which lost 5 bases and 2 bases, there was a span of 12 bases. Germline V gives CDR1 SQVTM, CDR2 ANQGSEA. The CDR3 is made up of 13 amino acids. The CDR3 nucleotides read TGCAGCGTTTACGGACAGTGGAACTATGGCTACACCTTC. Translated, it gives CSVYGQWNYGYTF.

The rearrangement links TRBV2 to TRBJ2-2, with D perhaps matching TRBD2 (6 bases). Germline CDR1 is SNHLY and CDR2 is FYNNEI. The CDR3 totals 15 residues. With 7 bases removed from V and 2 bases from J, the gap between germline ends came to 14 bases. The CDR3 region has the DNA TGTGCCAGCATTTCGGACTACTATAACACCGGGGAGCTGTTTTTT. As protein: CASISDYYNTGELFF.

The CDR3 region is CASSLNQETQYF. The CDR3 coding sequence is TGTGCCAGCAGCCTTAACCAAGAGACCCAGTACTTC. The chain uses TRBV27 and TRBJ2-5; D is undetermined. Trimming cost V 6 bases and J 0 bases, with 5 bases left between them. The CDR3 sequence is 12 residues long. Germline V lookup: CDR1 MNHEY, CDR2 SMNVEV (reference sequence).

This sequence joins TRBV29-1 and TRBJ2-1, with 14 bases matching TRBD2. The CDR3 runs 14 residues. CDR1 is SQVTM and CDR2 is ANQGSEA in the germline V gene. V dropped 6 bases and J dropped 8; count of bases not matched to a gene: 6. CDR3 sequence (DNA): TGCAGCGTGGGACTAGCGGGAGTCCTGGATGAGCAGTTCTTC. This codes for CSVGLAGVLDEQFF.

This rearrangement joins TRBV6-4 to TRBJ2-7; 9 nucleotides align to TRBD2. This CDR3 comprises 14 residues. Germline V gene data show CDR1 as MRHNA and CDR2 as SNTAGT. With 0 bases clipped from V and 4 bases from J, the junction kept 1 base outside the gene matches. CDR3 DNA sequence: TGTGCCAGCAGTGACTCTAGCGGGAGTTACGAGCAGTACGTC. Translation: CASSDSSGSYEQYV.

J is TRBJ2-7 and V is TRBV10-3; D not certain. This CDR3 comprises 13 residues. From germline, CDR1 is ENHRY and CDR2 SYGVKD. Trimming removed 2 bases at V and 2 bases at J, with 7 bases between. This CDR3 reads CAISESTPYEQYF. The DNA for the CDR3 is TGTGCCATCAGTGAGAGTACACCCTACGAGCAGTACTTC.

The rearrangement links TRBV19 to TRBJ1-6, with 9 bases aligning to TRBD1. The CDR3 is 17 residues long. Unmatched junction bases numbered 6, after V lost 3 bases and J lost 3 bases. In germline, CDR1 is LNHDA, CDR2 SQIVND (reference sequence). CDR3 protein: CASSIGTGRSYNSPLHF. The DNA for the CDR3 is TGTGCCAGTAGTATTGGGACAGGGAGAAGCTATAATTCACCCCTCCACTTT.

The chain is built from TRBV6-5 and TRBJ1-6; D is perhaps TRBD1 (5 bases). V lost 0 bases and J 10 bases, leaving 10 bases between the germline ends. Germline-derived CDR1 and CDR2 are MNHEY and SVGAGI. There are 14 residues in the CDR3. CDR3 sequence reads: CASSYSGRGSPLHF. The CDR3 DNA is TGTGCCAGCAGTTACTCGGGACGGGGGTCACCCCTCCACTTT.

V and J are TRBV18 and TRBJ1-2; 12 nucleotides align to TRBD1. The CDR3 loop spans 16 amino acids. Germline V CDR1 and CDR2: KGHSH, LQKENI. V lost 3 bases to trimming and J lost 8 bases; unmatched junction nucleotides: 10. The CDR3 sequence: CASSPQTGQGAEGYTF. In nucleotides, the CDR3 is TGTGCCAGCTCACCTCAGACGGGACAGGGGGCGGAAGGCTACACCTTC.